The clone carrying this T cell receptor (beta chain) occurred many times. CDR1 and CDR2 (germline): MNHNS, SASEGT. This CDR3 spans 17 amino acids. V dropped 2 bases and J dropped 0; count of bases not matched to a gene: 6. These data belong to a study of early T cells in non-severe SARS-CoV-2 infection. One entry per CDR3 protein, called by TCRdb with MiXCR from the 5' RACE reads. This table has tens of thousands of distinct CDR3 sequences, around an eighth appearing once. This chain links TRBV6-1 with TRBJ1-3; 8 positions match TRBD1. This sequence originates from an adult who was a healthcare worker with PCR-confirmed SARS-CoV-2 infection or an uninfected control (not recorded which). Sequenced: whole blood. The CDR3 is CASSEWDRTYSGNTIYF. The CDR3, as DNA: TGTGCCAGCAGTGAATGGGACAGGACTTACTCTGGAAACACCATATATTTT.